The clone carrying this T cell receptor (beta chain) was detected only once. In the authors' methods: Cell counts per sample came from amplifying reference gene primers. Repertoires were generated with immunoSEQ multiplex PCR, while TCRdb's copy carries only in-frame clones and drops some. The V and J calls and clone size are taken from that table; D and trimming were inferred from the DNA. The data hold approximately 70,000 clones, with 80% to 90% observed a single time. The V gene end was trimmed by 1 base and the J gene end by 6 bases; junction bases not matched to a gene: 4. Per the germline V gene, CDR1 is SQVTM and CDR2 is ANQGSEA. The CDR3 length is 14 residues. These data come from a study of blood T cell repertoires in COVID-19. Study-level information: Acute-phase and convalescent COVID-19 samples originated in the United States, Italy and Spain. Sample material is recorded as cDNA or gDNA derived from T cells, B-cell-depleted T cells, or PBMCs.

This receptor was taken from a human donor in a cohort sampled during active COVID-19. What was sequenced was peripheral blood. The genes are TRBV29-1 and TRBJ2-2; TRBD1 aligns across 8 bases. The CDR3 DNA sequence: TGCAGCGTTGAAGGGCAGGGGGCGCCCGGGGAGCTGTTTTTT. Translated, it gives CSVEGQGAPGELFF.